This paragraph covers one T cell receptor beta chain sequence. This record belongs to a study of blood T cell repertoires in COVID-19. The CDR3 is 13 amino acids. The V end lost 10 bases, the J end lost 10 bases, and 16 bases lay between the germline ends. Germline loops: CDR1 KGHDR, CDR2 SFDVKD. Measured with immunoSEQ multiplex PCR; TCRdb has only the in-frame clones, and not every one. The sample has 400,000 or so clones, around 90% seen once. Sequencing was done on a sample of PBMCs or T cells enriched from blood (not recorded which). This TCR was recovered from a woman aged 40 to 50 with acute COVID-19. The chain employs TRBV24-1 and TRBJ1-6; D is possibly TRBD1 (5 bases). The CDR3 sequence is CATRARERSPLHF. The CDR3 DNA reads TGTGCCACTCGAGCCAGGGAACGATCACCCCTCCACTTT.